Below are 11 T cell receptor beta chains sequenced from a single sample in a study of Ad26.COV2.S vaccination and SARS-CoV-2 variants. Clones were sequenced by immunoSEQ multiplex PCR, and TCRdb holds only the in-frame ones, with some missing. The profile shows about 320,000 clones, about 82% of them singletons. As for treatment: roughly 20 received Ad26.COV2.S at low or high dose, single or two shots; about 5 received placebo; per-sample allocation not given. Sampling took place 63 days after the first vaccine or placebo injection. Sequenced material: peripheral blood, taken in a trial of Ad26.COV2.S vaccine versus placebo. These receptors came from a person aged 18-65 years who received the Ad26.COV2.S COVID-19 vaccine or a placebo.

The CDR3 reads CASSLGRDRKVQYF. CDR3 bases: TGTGCCAGCAGCTTAGGGAGGGACCGCAAAGTTCAGTACTTC. V usage is TRBV11-2 and J usage is TRBJ2-7; tentatively, D is TRBD2 (6 bases). The CDR3 is 14 residues long. Germline CDR1 SGHAT, CDR2 FQNNGV. Trimming stripped 1 base from V and 10 bases from J, with 17 bases between. Together with reference TRBV11-2 and TRBJ2-7, the CDR3 gives the full variable domain: EAGVAQSPRYKIIEKRQSVAFWCNPISGHATLYWYQQILGQGPKLLIQFQNNGVVDDSQLPKDRFSAERLKGVDSTLKIQPAKLEDSAVYLCASSLGRDRKVQYFGPGTRLTVT.

The chain carries TRBV15 and TRBJ2-6; either TRBD1 or TRBD2 may supply D (5 bases each). Germline-derived CDR1 and CDR2 are LNHNV and YYDKDF (reference sequence). The CDR3 spans 17 residues. Deletions cut 8 bases from V and 5 bases from J, with 22 bases between. CDR3 amino acids: CATANRDGVGWANVLTF. CDR3 sequence (DNA): TGTGCCACCGCAAACCGGGACGGGGTTGGGTGGGCCAACGTCCTGACTTTC. The full variable domain, rest sourced from reference TRBV15 and TRBJ2-6, is DAMVIQNPRYQVTQFGKPVTLSCSQTLNHNVMYWYQQKSSQAPKLLFHYYDKDFNNEADTPDNFQSRRPNTSFCFLDIRSPGLGDTAMYLCATANRDGVGWANVLTFGAGSRLTVL.

The chain couples TRBV2 to TRBJ2-3; D call uncertain. This CDR3 has 14 residues. In germline, CDR1 is SNHLY, CDR2 FYNNEI. V gave up 10 bases and J gave up 1 base, with 15 bases separating them. The CDR3 sequence: CANSPGRGTDTQYF. The CDR3 DNA is TGTGCCAACTCACCCGGGCGCGGCACAGATACGCAGTATTTT.

The rearrangement uses TRBV7-9 and TRBJ2-3; the match to TRBD2 covers 9 bases. Germline values: CDR1 SEHNR, CDR2 FQNEAQ (reference sequence). V was clipped by 5 bases and J by 1 base; unmatched bases: 7. The CDR3 has 16 amino acids. CDR3 nucleotide sequence: TGTGCCAGCAGCCCGGGACTAGCTGCGGGCACAGATACGCAGTATTTT. Residues: CASSPGLAAGTDTQYF.

The rearrangement uses TRBV5-1 and TRBJ1-4; D unresolved. Looked up from germline, CDR1 is SGHRS and CDR2 is YFSETQ. Trimming left V 4 bases short and J 4 bases short, with 11 bases between. CDR3 length: 14 amino acids. CDR3: CASSPGGFNEKLFF. CDR3 nucleotides: TGCGCCAGCAGCCCTGGCGGGTTTAATGAAAAACTGTTTTTT.

V usage is TRBV9 and J usage is TRBJ1-3, with 7 bases aligning to TRBD1. Germline V gives CDR1 SGDLS, CDR2 YYNGEE. The CDR3 contains 15 residues. V lost 1 base and J lost 9; bases outside the gene matches: 10. CDR3 sequence: CASSVFDRAISTIYF. DNA for the CDR3: TGTGCCAGCAGCGTATTTGACAGGGCTATAAGCACCATATATTTT.

The V call is TRBV27, the J call TRBJ2-3; no clear D gene. The V end lost 5 bases, the J end lost 0 bases, and 18 bases lay between the germline ends. This CDR3 comprises 17 residues. Germline CDR1 reads MNHEY; CDR2 reads SMNVEV (reference sequence). CDR3: CASSPRVFTTSTDTQYF. In DNA, the CDR3 is TGTGCCAGCAGTCCCCGGGTCTTTACCACTAGCACAGATACGCAGTATTTT.

This chain joins TRBV18 and TRBJ2-3; perhaps TRBD2 as D (5 bases). Trimming took off 1 base at V and 3 bases at J, with 11 bases between the two ends. The CDR3 totals 15 residues. Germline values: CDR1 KGHSH, CDR2 LQKENI. As DNA, the CDR3 is TGTGCCAGCTCACCACGGAACCGCGGGACAGATACGCAGTATTTT. As protein: CASSPRNRGTDTQYF.

The rearrangement joins TRBV7-2 to TRBJ1-1; D ambiguous. V dropped 5 bases and J dropped 3 bases, with 13 bases sitting between them. The germline gives CDR1 SGHTA, CDR2 FQGNSA. The CDR3 sequence is 14 residues long. CDR3 bases: TGTGCCAGCAGCCCGGTCTGGACGGACACTGAAGCTTTCTTT. Its translation: CASSPVWTDTEAFF. Based on the CDR3 plus reference TRBV7-2 and TRBJ1-1, the full variable domain is GAGVSQSPSNKVTEKGKDVELRCDPISGHTALYWYRQSLGQGLEFLIYFQGNSAPDKSGLPSDRFSAERTGGSVSTLTIQRTQQEDSAVYLCASSPVWTDTEAFFGQGTRLTVV.

The gene calls are TRBV7-7 and TRBJ2-5; D is undetermined. CDR3 size: 14 residues. Germline V gives CDR1 SSHAT, CDR2 FNYEAQ (reference sequence). V dropped 1 base and J dropped 7 bases, with 13 bases sitting between them. The CDR3 bases are TGTGCCAGCAGCTTAGTTTCCAGCTCGGGGACCCAGTACTTC. It translates to CASSLVSSSGTQYF.

The CDR3 region has the DNA TGTGCCAGCAGCTACCGGGACGGGAACTACGAGCAGTACTTC. This codes for CASSYRDGNYEQYF. The rearrangement uses TRBV7-2 and TRBJ2-7; D may correspond to TRBD1 or TRBD2 (5 bases each). Trimming removed 4 bases at V and 3 bases at J, with 13 bases between. This CDR3 has 14 residues. Germline assignment: CDR1 SGHTA and CDR2 FQGNSA.